This T cell receptor (beta chain) was observed in a study of beta chain features in type 1 diabetes. Every bit of the isolated RNA underwent reverse transcription, so sequencing read expressed TCRB transcripts. The data were produced by immunoSEQ multiplex PCR, yet TCRdb's version contains in-frame clones alone and is incomplete. This sample has over 120,000 clones, with about a tenth found just once. On this clone: Its antigen is currently unknown.

V lost 0 bases and J lost 2, with 11 bases in between. Germline V gives CDR1 SGHNT, CDR2 YENEEA. This CDR3 is 16 amino acids long. A heparinised blood draw that averaged about 120 mL was obtained once from each donor. Points from the study as a whole: The study found moderately but significantly shorter TCRB CDR3s in all four CD4+ subsets of Type 1 diabetes patients. Compared to healthy donors, patients appeared to have naive, central memory and Treg TCRB repertoires that were more alike.

The TCR sequence derives from a man between 18 and 35 years old in good health. The chain joins TRBV11-3 to TRBJ2-1, with D tentatively TRBD1 (6 bases). Sequences were obtained from central memory CD4+ T cells from blood. Here the CDR3 reads CASSLEGGRAYNEQFF. CDR3 coding DNA: TGTGCCAGCAGCTTAGAAGGGGGACGCGCCTACAATGAGCAGTTCTTC.